The clone carrying this T cell receptor beta chain was picked up one time. What it recognizes is unknown. The entry originates in a study of cytomegalovirus exposure and HLA in healthy donors. Turning to the study itself: An earlier analysis identified 120 million or so unique TCR beta sequences in 150 million to 200 million T cells.

Study-wide points: The study flagged around 150 TCR beta chains as cytomegalovirus-associated.

PCR amplification relied on 60 Vbeta primers (plus 13 Jbeta primers). The assay was immunoSEQ multiplex PCR, and TCRdb's table has in-frame clones only and misses some. The sample lists under 200,000 clones, 70% to 90% occurring once. Sequenced: PBMCs. The receptor comes from a woman in her thirties in good health and CMV-seropositive.

Here the CDR3 DNA reads TGTGCCAGCAGTCAATTTTCCGCGGCCCCAACGGGCTACACCTTC. Translated, it gives CASSQFSAAPTGYTF. This chain links TRBV5-6 with TRBJ1-2; D gene ambiguous. Per germline, CDR1 SGHDT and CDR2 YYEEEE. The CDR3 has 15 residues. The ends were cut back, 5 bases at V and 8 bases at J, with 22 bases in the middle.